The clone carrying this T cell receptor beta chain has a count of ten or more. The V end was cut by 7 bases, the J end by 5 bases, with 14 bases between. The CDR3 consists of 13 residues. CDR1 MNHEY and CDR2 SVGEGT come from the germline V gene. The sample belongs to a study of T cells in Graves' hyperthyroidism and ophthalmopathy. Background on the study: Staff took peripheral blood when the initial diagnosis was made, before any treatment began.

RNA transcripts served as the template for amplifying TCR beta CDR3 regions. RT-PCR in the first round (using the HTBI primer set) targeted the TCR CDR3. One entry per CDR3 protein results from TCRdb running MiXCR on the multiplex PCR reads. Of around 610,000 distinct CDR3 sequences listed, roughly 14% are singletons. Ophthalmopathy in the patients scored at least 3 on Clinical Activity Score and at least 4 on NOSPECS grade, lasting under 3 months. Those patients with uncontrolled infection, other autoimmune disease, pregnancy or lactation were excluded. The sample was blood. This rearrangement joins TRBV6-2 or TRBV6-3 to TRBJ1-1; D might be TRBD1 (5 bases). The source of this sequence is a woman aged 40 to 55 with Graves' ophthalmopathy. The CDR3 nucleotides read TGTGCCAGCATCCCGGGGGGTTATACTGAAGCTTTCTTT. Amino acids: CASIPGGYTEAFF.